Following are 16 T cell receptor beta chains from one sample sequenced in a study of T cells in Graves' hyperthyroidism and ophthalmopathy. The source material, RNA transcripts, was used to amplify TCR beta CDR3 regions. The HTBI primer set drove a first-round RT-PCR of the TCR CDR3. MiXCR, run by TCRdb on the multiplex PCR reads, gives a single entry per CDR3 protein. The table has some 720,000 distinct CDR3 sequences, about a sixth seen once; the top ten hold under 8.5%. What was sequenced was blood. Source of these receptors: a man aged 18-30 years with Graves' hyperthyroidism.

The chain joins TRBV7-3 to TRBJ2-3, with 7 bases fitting TRBD2. The ends lost 7 bases at V and 1 base at J; junction bases unmatched: 11. The CDR3 has 16 amino acids. Germline V lookup: CDR1 SGHTA, CDR2 FQGTGA. CDR3 loop: CASNSGASGRTDTQYF. The CDR3 nucleotides are TGTGCCAGCAACTCCGGGGCTAGCGGACGCACAGATACGCAGTATTTT. Drawing the rest from reference TRBV7-3 and TRBJ2-3, the complete variable domain is GAGVSQTPSNKVTEKGKYVELRCDPISGHTALYWYRQSLGQGPEFLIYFQGTGAADDSGLPNDRFFAVRPEGSVSTLKIQRTERGDSAVYLCASNSGASGRTDTQYFGPGTRLTVL.

This clonotype was picked up many times. This rearrangement joins TRBV24-1 to TRBJ2-7; 8 bases are shared with TRBD1. Unmatched junction bases numbered 13, after V lost 4 bases and J lost 6 bases. The CDR3 totals 16 residues. The germline V gene has CDR1 KGHDR and CDR2 SFDVKD. The CDR3 DNA reads TGTGCCACCAGTGACAACCCCGGACAGGGAAGAGGCGAGCAGTACTTC. Its protein product is CATSDNPGQGRGEQYF.

The sample holds many counts of this clonotype. The CDR3 nucleotides read TGTGCCAGCAAGGGGAGACCAGATACGCAGTATTTT. As protein: CASKGRPDTQYF. This chain connects TRBV2 to TRBJ2-3; D could derive from TRBD1 or TRBD2 (5 bases each). Germline V gene lookup returns CDR1 SNHLY and CDR2 FYNNEI. Deletions cut 7 bases from V and 4 bases from J, with 9 bases between. The CDR3 is 12 amino acids.

This clonotype was counted a few times. This sequence joins TRBV20-1 and TRBJ1-5, with a possible D match to TRBD1 (6 bases). There are 14 residues in the CDR3. CDR1 is DFQATT, CDR2 SNEGSKA, per germline (reference sequence). V shed 6 bases and J shed 0 bases, with 12 bases lying between them. This CDR3 reads CSAIRTVSNQPQHF. The CDR3 DNA reads as TGCAGTGCAATACGGACAGTTAGCAATCAGCCCCAGCATTTT.

This clonotype turned up a few times. The chain uses TRBV19 and TRBJ2-5; tentative D call: TRBD2 (6 bases). Germline CDR1 reads LNHDA; CDR2 reads SQIVND (reference sequence). The CDR3 has 15 amino acids. V was clipped by 9 bases and J by 4 bases, with 21 bases between them. CDR3 residues: CASRPGELTGETQYF. CDR3 DNA: TGTGCCAGCCGACCGGGGGAACTAACGGGAGAGACCCAGTACTTC.

This chain joins TRBV2 and TRBJ2-1; 7 bases match TRBD1. CDR1 is SNHLY and CDR2 is FYNNEI in the germline V gene. J lost 5 bases, V lost 7 bases, and 8 bases had no gene match. CDR3 length: 14 amino acids. The CDR3 reads CASIKGAWDNEQFF. The CDR3 DNA follows: TGTGCCAGCATAAAGGGGGCCTGGGACAATGAGCAGTTCTTC.

In this sample, this clonotype turned up many times. The chain uses TRBV30 and TRBJ1-1; the D is unclear. V was trimmed by 5 bases and J by 1 base, leaving 11 bases between them. Looked up from germline, CDR1 is GTSNPN and CDR2 is SVGIG (reference sequence). This CDR3 has 13 residues. In DNA form, the CDR3 reads TGTGCCTGGCGGTGGCAGGCGAACACTGAAGCTTTCTTT. Amino acids: CAWRWQANTEAFF.

This rearrangement joins TRBV5-1 to TRBJ1-1; TRBD1 is a possible D gene (5 bases). Trimming removed 0 bases from V and 4 bases from J, with 13 bases in between. Germline V CDR1 and CDR2: SGHRS, YFSETQ. The CDR3 is 15 amino acids. This CDR3 is CASSLAGLPTTEAFF. The DNA of the CDR3 is TGCGCCAGCAGCTTGGCGGGACTTCCGACCACTGAAGCTTTCTTT.

V gene TRBV15 combines with J gene TRBJ2-3; D is unresolved. Trimming left V 0 bases short and J 3 bases short, with 16 bases between. Germline V gene lookup returns CDR1 LNHNV and CDR2 YYDKDF (reference sequence). This CDR3 is 17 amino acids long. The CDR3 is CATSREARTVGTDTQYF. The CDR3 coding sequence is TGTGCCACCAGCAGAGAAGCCCGGACGGTCGGGACAGATACGCAGTATTTT.

The V gene is TRBV19, the J gene TRBJ1-5, with 12 bases aligning to TRBD1. V was pared by 5 bases and J by 6 bases, with 8 bases of the junction left unmatched. The CDR3 is 16 amino acids. CDR1 is LNHDA and CDR2 is SQIVND in the germline V gene (reference sequence). The DNA of the CDR3 is TGTGCCAGTAGTGGCTCCGGGACAGGGGGCGGTCAGCCCCAGCATTTT. Protein sequence: CASSGSGTGGGQPQHF.

This clonotype was picked up a small number of times. The rearrangement joins TRBV6-1 to TRBJ2-6; the match to TRBD2 covers 8 bases. With 6 bases clipped from V and 4 bases from J, the junction kept 5 bases outside the gene matches. Germline CDR1 is MNHNS and CDR2 is SASEGT. This CDR3 contains 15 residues. In DNA, the CDR3 is TGTGCCAGCAGCAGACTAGCGACAGGGGCCAACGTCCTGACTTTC. This translates into CASSRLATGANVLTF.

This clonotype was counted between two and nine times. The rearrangement links TRBV19 to TRBJ1-1; the match to TRBD1 covers 7 bases. Germline trimming cut 3 bases from V and 4 bases from J; bases unmatched to any gene: 14. Germline V gives CDR1 LNHDA, CDR2 SQIVND (reference sequence). The CDR3 runs to 17 residues. The CDR3 loop is CASSIKGDRRWGTEAFF. CDR3 bases: TGTGCCAGTAGTATCAAAGGGGACAGACGGTGGGGCACTGAAGCTTTCTTT.

At least ten counts were recorded for this clonotype. The genes are TRBV9 and TRBJ2-1; 14 nucleotides agree with TRBD2. V was pared by 3 bases and J by 4 bases, with 6 bases of the junction left unmatched. CDR1 is SGDLS, CDR2 YYNGEE, per germline. CDR3 size: 17 residues. The CDR3 is CASSAGTSGSGYNEQFF. The DNA of the CDR3 is TGTGCCAGCAGCGCCGGGACTAGCGGGAGTGGGTACAATGAGCAGTTCTTC.

The chain employs TRBV28 and TRBJ2-2; D perhaps matches TRBD2 (5 bases). CDR1 MDHEN and CDR2 SYDVKM come from the germline V gene. Trimming left V 3 bases short and J 7 bases short, with 15 bases between. There are 15 residues in the CDR3. CDR3 DNA: TGTGCCAGCAGTTTTATTGCGAGGGCAAACGGGGAGCTGTTTTTT. It yields the protein CASSFIARANGELFF.

This clonotype was picked up many times. This chain joins TRBV6-1 and TRBJ2-7, with TRBD2 matching over 7 bases. Germline-derived CDR1 and CDR2 are MNHNS and SASEGT. Germline trimming cut 6 bases from V and 4 bases from J; bases unmatched to any gene: 6. This CDR3 has 13 amino acids. The CDR3 loop reads CASRASGEYEQYF. For the CDR3, the DNA is TGTGCCAGCAGGGCTAGCGGAGAGTACGAGCAGTACTTC.

A few counts support this clonotype. The V call is TRBV4-1, the J call TRBJ1-5, with D perhaps TRBD1 (5 bases). The CDR3 length is 15 residues. Germline CDR1 is MGHRA and CDR2 is YSYEKL. V lost 1 base and J lost 6, with 13 bases in between. CDR3 sequence: CASSQVISDSQPQHF. In nucleotides, the CDR3 is TGCGCCAGCAGCCAAGTGATAAGTGACAGTCAGCCCCAGCATTTT.